One and the same sample provided the 16 T cell receptor beta chains below, sequenced in a study of control samples from healthy donors and cancer patients. Generated by immunoSEQ multiplex PCR, the TCRdb table keeps only in-frame clones and is missing some. The sample shows about 120,000 clones, more than 75% of them seen only once. Sequenced sample: blood. Receptors were obtained from a young man in good health.

The chain carries TRBV6-5 and TRBJ1-1, with D unresolved. CDR1 is MNHEY and CDR2 is SVGAGI in the germline V gene. This CDR3 comprises 11 residues. Trimming took off 10 bases at V and 4 bases at J, with 10 bases between the two ends. CDR3 loop: CATRASTEAFF. CDR3 sequence (DNA): TGTGCCACCCGGGCGTCCACTGAAGCTTTCTTT.

The rearrangement joins TRBV9 to TRBJ2-1, with 9 bases matching TRBD1. V lost 0 bases, J lost 4 bases, and 8 bases stayed unmatched. Germline-derived CDR1 and CDR2 are SGDLS and YYNGEE. CDR3 length: 17 amino acids. The CDR3 sequence is CASSVGFRGQGYNEQFF. Written as DNA, the CDR3 is TGTGCCAGCAGCGTAGGGTTTCGGGGACAGGGATACAATGAGCAGTTCTTC.

The rearrangement uses TRBV4-2 and TRBJ2-1, with TRBD1 as a possible D gene (6 bases). In germline, CDR1 is LGHNA, CDR2 YNFKEQ. The CDR3 spans 15 residues. Trimming removed 0 bases from V and 8 bases from J, with 14 bases in between. The CDR3 DNA is TGTGCCAGCAGCCAAGATTGGTCAGGGGTGGATGAGCAGTTCTTC. Residues: CASSQDWSGVDEQFF.

This clone was seen once. The chain is built from TRBV30 and TRBJ1-2, with D uncertain. The CDR3 loop spans 12 amino acids. V lost 4 bases and J lost 5, with 11 bases in between. Germline CDR1 reads GTSNPN; CDR2 reads SVGIG (reference sequence). In DNA, the CDR3 is TGTGCCTGGACTTTGGCGGAATATGGCTACACCTTC. As protein: CAWTLAEYGYTF.

The V gene is TRBV5-1, the J gene TRBJ1-1; 7 bases are a match to TRBD1. Germline-derived CDR1 and CDR2 are SGHRS and YFSETQ. After removal of 6 bases from V and 6 bases from J, the junction contained 11 bases not matched to a gene. The CDR3 totals 14 residues. The CDR3, as DNA: TGCGCCAGCAAAATCCGACAGGGAAAGGCTGAAGCTTTCTTT. Translating gives CASKIRQGKAEAFF.

This chain links TRBV12-3 or TRBV12-4 with TRBJ1-2; D gene unclear. The CDR3 is made up of 12 amino acids. V was trimmed by 3 bases and J by 9 bases, leaving 11 bases between them. The CDR3 bases are TGTGCCAGCAGTTTGCGGCAGTATCGCTACACCTTC. This encodes CASSLRQYRYTF.

This clone was counted a few times. The chain uses TRBV5-1 and TRBJ1-6, with D perhaps TRBD1 (6 bases). V was pared by 6 bases and J by 8 bases, with 15 bases between. The CDR3 sequence is 14 residues long. Germline values: CDR1 SGHRS, CDR2 YFSETQ. This CDR3 reads CASIQLKGDSPLHF. DNA for the CDR3: TGCGCCAGCATCCAGCTCAAGGGGGATTCACCCCTCCACTTT.

V usage is TRBV5-1 and J usage is TRBJ2-7; possibly TRBD1 or TRBD2 for D (5 bases each). This CDR3 has 19 residues. Deletions cut 3 bases from V and 1 base from J, with 26 bases between. Germline CDR1 and CDR2: SGHRS and YFSETQ. In DNA form, the CDR3 reads TGCGCCAGCAGCTCGACCGGAGGCGCACGGTCTGGGGCTTCCTACGAGCAGTACTTC. It specifies CASSSTGGARSGASYEQYF.

J is TRBJ1-6 and V is TRBV30; TRBD1 agrees at 7 bases. The CDR3 loop spans 13 amino acids. CDR1 and CDR2 (germline): GTSNPN, SVGIG (reference sequence). Trimming cost V 4 bases and J 6 bases; bases outside gene matches: 3. DNA of the CDR3: TGTGCCTGGACATGGACAGGTAATTCACCCCTCCACTTT. Translation: CAWTWTGNSPLHF. Using reference TRBV30 and TRBJ1-6 for the parts outside the CDR3, the full variable domain is SQTIHQWPATLVQPVGSPLSLECTVEGTSNPNLYWYRQAAGRGLQLLFYSVGIGQISSEVPQNLSASRPQDRQFILSSKKLLLSDSGFYLCAWTWTGNSPLHFGNGTRLTVT.

This clone turned up a few times. V gene TRBV11-3 combines with J gene TRBJ2-3; TRBD2 matches 8 bases. Germline V gene lookup returns CDR1 SGHNT and CDR2 YENEEA. The CDR3 is made up of 18 amino acids. Losses at the gene ends were 0 bases for V and 7 bases for J; bases not matched to a gene: 15. CDR3 bases: TGTGCCAGCAGCTTAGATAGCGGGGAGACCCTCCCGAATAATACGCAGTATTTT. It codes for CASSLDSGETLPNNTQYF. Supplemented by reference TRBV11-3 and TRBJ2-3, the full variable domain reads EAGVVQSPRYKIIEKKQPVAFWCNPISGHNTLYWYLQNLGQGPELLIRYENEEAVDDSQLPKDRFSAERLKGVDSTLKIQPAELGDSAVYLCASSLDSGETLPNNTQYFGPGTRLTVL.

This rearrangement joins TRBV11-2 to TRBJ2-1; D perhaps matches TRBD2 (7 bases). CDR3 length: 16 residues. Between the trimmed V and J ends, which lost 1 base and 7 bases, there was a span of 17 bases. Germline V CDR1 and CDR2: SGHAT, FQNNGV. As DNA, the CDR3 is TGTGCCAGCAGCTTAGTTGGGGGGGCCGGTATAAATGAGCAGTTCTTC. Translating it yields CASSLVGGAGINEQFF.

This chain links TRBV11-2 with TRBJ1-2, with D possibly matching TRBD1 (5 bases). Germline V CDR1 and CDR2: SGHAT, FQNNGV. The CDR3 loop spans 13 amino acids. V shed 4 bases and J shed 4 bases, with 10 bases lying between them. CDR3 region: CASSSTGVYGYTF. CDR3 bases: TGTGCCAGCAGCTCCACGGGGGTCTATGGCTACACCTTC.

CDR3 nucleotide sequence: TGTGCCAGCACCCCGCTGGGTTATCTGGCCGGGGAGCTGTTTTTT. It yields the protein CASTPLGYLAGELFF. The V call is TRBV7-9, the J call TRBJ2-2; D gene uncertain. Germline values: CDR1 SEHNR, CDR2 FQNEAQ (reference sequence). The CDR3 totals 15 residues. The V end lost 7 bases, the J end lost 6 bases, and 18 bases lay between the germline ends.

The rearrangement joins TRBV10-2 to TRBJ2-7, with D unclear. Trimming cost V 6 bases and J 6 bases, with 12 bases left between them. This CDR3 is built from 12 residues. The germline gives CDR1 WSHSY, CDR2 SAAADI. CDR3 residues: CASSIKGAEQYV. As DNA, the CDR3 is TGCGCCAGCAGCATAAAGGGTGCCGAGCAGTACGTC.

J is TRBJ1-1 and V is TRBV10-1; D ambiguous. The CDR3 totals 15 residues. V lost 3 bases and J 4 bases, leaving 15 bases between the germline ends. Germline CDR1 and CDR2: WNHNN and SYGVQD (reference sequence). CDR3 region: CASSDLRQQTTEAFF. The DNA of the CDR3 is TGCGCCAGCAGTGATCTAAGGCAGCAGACCACTGAAGCTTTCTTT.

CDR3 sequence: CASSLGEQLNNYGYTF. The CDR3 region has the DNA TGTGCCAGCAGCCTAGGGGAACAACTCAACAACTATGGCTACACCTTC. This chain joins TRBV3-1 (or the pseudogene TRBV3-2) and TRBJ1-2, with D tentatively TRBD1 (5 bases). With 4 bases removed from V and 2 bases from J, the gap between germline ends came to 17 bases. Germline values: CDR1 LGHDT, CDR2 YNNKEL (reference sequence). The CDR3 spans 16 residues.